The clone carrying this TCR beta chain has only one observation. This entry is derived from a study of CD8 T cells in Susac syndrome. The multiple sclerosis controls were treatment-naive patients affected by stable or active relapsing-remitting disease. Negative isolation was applied to CD8+ and CD4+ T cells, and FACS enrichment was applied to TEMRA cells. The RNA, roughly 0.45 to 1 ug, was put through reverse transcription using random hexamers. Across 54 Vbeta and 13 Jbeta, TCR beta CDR3 was amplified with immunoSEQ multiplex PCR. TCRdb analysed the immunoSEQ multiplex PCR reads with MiXCR anew, one entry per CDR3 protein. The sample shows 40,000 to 60,000 distinct CDR3 sequences, 93% of them seen only once. The length of the CDR3 is 16 residues. Germline assignment: CDR1 WSHSY and CDR2 SAAADI. The trim removed 4 bases at V and 6 bases at J, leaving 7 bases unmatched.

This TCR was recovered from a human donor with multiple sclerosis. The chain combines TRBV10-2 with TRBJ2-1; 12 positions agree with TRBD2. What was sequenced was CD8+ T cells from PBMCs. In DNA, the CDR3 is TGCGCCAGCAGTGGGGCTAGCGGGGGGGCGTTCAATGAGCAGTTCTTC. The encoded protein is CASSGASGGAFNEQFF.